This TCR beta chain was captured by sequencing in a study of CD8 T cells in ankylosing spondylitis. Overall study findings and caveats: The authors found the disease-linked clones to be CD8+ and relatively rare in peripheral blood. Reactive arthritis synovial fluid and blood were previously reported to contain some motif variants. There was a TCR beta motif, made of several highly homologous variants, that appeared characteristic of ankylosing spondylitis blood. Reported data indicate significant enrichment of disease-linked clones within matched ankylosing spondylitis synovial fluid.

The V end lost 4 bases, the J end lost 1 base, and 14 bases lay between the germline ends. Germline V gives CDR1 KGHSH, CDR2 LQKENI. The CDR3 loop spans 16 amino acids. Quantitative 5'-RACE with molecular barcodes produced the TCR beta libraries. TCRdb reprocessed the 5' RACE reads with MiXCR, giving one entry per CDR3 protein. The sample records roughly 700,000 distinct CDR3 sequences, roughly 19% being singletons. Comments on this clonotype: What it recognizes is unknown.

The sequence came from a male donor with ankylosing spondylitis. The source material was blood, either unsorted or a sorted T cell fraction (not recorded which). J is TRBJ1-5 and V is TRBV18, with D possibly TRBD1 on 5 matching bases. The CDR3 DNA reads TGTGCCAGCTCACGTGGCGGGGCGGGGAGCAATCAGCCCCAGCATTTT. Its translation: CASSRGGAGSNQPQHF.